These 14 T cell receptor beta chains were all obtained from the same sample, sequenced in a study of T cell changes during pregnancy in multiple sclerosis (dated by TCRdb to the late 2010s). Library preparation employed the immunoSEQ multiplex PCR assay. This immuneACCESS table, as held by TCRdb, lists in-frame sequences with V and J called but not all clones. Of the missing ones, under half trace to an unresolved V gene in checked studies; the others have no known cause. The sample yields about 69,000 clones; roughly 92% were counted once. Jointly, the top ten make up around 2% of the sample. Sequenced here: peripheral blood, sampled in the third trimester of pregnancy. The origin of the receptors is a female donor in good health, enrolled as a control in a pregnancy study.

The CDR3 DNA is TGTGCCAGCAGCCAAGACAGGGGATTTTACGAGCAGTACTTC. Amino acids: CASSQDRGFYEQYF. V and J are TRBV4-2 and TRBJ2-7, with D maybe TRBD1 (6 bases). V was clipped by 0 bases and J by 4 bases, with 10 bases between them. CDR3 length: 14 amino acids. The germline CDR1 and CDR2 sequences are LGHNA and YNFKEQ.

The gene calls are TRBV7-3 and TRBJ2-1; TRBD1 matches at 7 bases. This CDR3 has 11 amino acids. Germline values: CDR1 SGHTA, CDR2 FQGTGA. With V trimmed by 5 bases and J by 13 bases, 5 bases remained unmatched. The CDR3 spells CASSAGTDQFF. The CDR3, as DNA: TGTGCCAGCAGCGCCGGGACAGACCAGTTCTTC. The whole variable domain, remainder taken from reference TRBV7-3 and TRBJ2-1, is GAGVSQTPSNKVTEKGKYVELRCDPISGHTALYWYRQSLGQGPEFLIYFQGTGAADDSGLPNDRFFAVRPEGSVSTLKIQRTERGDSAVYLCASSAGTDQFFGPGTRLTVL.

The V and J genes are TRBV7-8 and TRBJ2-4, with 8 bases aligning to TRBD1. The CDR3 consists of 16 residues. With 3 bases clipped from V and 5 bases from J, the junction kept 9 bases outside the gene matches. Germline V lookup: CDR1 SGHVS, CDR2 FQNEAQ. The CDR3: CASSFGQGPRENIQYF. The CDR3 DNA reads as TGTGCCAGCAGCTTCGGACAGGGACCTAGGGAAAACATTCAGTACTTC.

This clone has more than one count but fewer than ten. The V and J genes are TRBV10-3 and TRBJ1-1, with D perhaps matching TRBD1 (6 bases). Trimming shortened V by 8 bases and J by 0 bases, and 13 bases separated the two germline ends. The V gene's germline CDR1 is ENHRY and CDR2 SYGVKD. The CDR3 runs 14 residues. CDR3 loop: CAIATGNMNTEAFF. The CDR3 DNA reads TGTGCCATCGCGACAGGAAACATGAACACTGAAGCTTTCTTT.

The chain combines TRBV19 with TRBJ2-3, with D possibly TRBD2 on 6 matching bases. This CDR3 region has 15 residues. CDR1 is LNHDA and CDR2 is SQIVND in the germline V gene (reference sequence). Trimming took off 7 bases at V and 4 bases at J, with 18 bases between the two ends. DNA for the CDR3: TGTGCCAGTAACCCGGGACTGGGGCGGCCAGATACGCAGTATTTT. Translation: CASNPGLGRPDTQYF.

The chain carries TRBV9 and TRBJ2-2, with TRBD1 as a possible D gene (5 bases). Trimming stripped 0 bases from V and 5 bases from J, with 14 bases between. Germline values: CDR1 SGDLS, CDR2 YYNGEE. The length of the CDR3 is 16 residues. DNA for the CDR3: TGTGCCAGCAGCGTAGGGCTAAGGGGAAGGACCGGGGAGCTGTTTTTT. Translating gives CASSVGLRGRTGELFF.

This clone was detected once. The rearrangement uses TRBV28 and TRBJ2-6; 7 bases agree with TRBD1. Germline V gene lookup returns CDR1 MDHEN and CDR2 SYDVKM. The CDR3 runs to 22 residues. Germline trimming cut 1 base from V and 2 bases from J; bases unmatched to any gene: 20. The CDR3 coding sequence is TGTGCCAGCAGTTTATTGAGGGCCAGAAGGGGCAGGGGGTCTGCTGGGGCCAACGTCCTGACTTTC. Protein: CASSLLRARRGRGSAGANVLTF.

CDR3 in amino acids: CASSQEIDGETGELFF. For the CDR3, the DNA is TGTGCCAGCAGCCAAGAAATAGACGGAGAGACCGGGGAGCTGTTTTTT. This sequence joins TRBV4-2 and TRBJ2-2; the D is unclear. V lost 0 bases and J lost 5, with 13 bases in between. The CDR3 covers 16 residues. The germline gives CDR1 LGHNA, CDR2 YNFKEQ.

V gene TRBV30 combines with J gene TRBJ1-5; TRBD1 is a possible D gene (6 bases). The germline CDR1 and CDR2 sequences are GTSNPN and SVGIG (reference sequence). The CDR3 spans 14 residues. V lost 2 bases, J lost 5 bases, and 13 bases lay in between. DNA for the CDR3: TGTGCCTGGAGTCTGTGGGGGCACGATCAGCCCCAGCATTTT. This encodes CAWSLWGHDQPQHF.

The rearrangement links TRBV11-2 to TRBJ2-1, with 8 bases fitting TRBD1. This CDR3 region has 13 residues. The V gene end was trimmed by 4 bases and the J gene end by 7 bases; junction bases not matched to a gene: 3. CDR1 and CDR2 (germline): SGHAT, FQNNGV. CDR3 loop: CASSSDRANEQFF. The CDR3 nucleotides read TGTGCCAGCAGCTCGGACAGGGCAAATGAGCAGTTCTTC.

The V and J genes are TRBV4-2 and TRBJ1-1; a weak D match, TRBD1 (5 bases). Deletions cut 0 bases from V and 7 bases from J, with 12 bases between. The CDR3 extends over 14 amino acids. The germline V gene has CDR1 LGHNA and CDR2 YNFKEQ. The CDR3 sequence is CASSQETQGGEAFF. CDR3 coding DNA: TGTGCCAGCAGCCAAGAAACGCAGGGAGGTGAAGCTTTCTTT.

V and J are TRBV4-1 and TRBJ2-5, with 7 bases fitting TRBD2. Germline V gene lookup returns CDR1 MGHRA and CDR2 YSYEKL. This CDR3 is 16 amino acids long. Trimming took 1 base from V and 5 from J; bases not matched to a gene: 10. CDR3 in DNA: TGCGCCAGCAGCCAAGGGAGCGGGACGGGACTGGAGACCCAGTACTTC. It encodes CASSQGSGTGLETQYF.

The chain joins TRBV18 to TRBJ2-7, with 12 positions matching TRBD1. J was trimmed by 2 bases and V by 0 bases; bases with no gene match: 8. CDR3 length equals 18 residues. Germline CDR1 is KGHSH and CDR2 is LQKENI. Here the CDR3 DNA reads TGTGCCAGCTCACCACCGATTGGGGACAGGGGGCGGCCCTACGAGCAGTACTTC. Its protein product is CASSPPIGDRGRPYEQYF.

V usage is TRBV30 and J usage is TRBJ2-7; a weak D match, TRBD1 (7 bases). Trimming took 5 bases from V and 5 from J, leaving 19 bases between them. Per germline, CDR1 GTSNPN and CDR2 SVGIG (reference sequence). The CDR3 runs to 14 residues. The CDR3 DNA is TGTGCCTGGCATGGAGGGCTTCAGGGGGACGAGCAGTACTTC. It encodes CAWHGGLQGDEQYF.